The clone carrying this T cell receptor (beta chain) occurred a few times. Its antigen is as yet unknown. As every portion of the isolated RNA was reverse transcribed, the sequencing read expressed TCRB transcripts. Here immunoSEQ multiplex PCR was the method, and the copy in TCRdb shows in-frame clones only, minus some. The sample has 150,000 or so clones, 8% to 8.5% seen once. This record belongs to a study of beta chain features in type 1 diabetes. Overall study results and limits: TCRB CDR3 length was moderately but significantly reduced in all four CD4+ subsets of Type 1 diabetes patients.

The CDR3 is made up of 16 amino acids. The ends lost 4 bases at V and 6 bases at J; junction bases unmatched: 8. Germline-derived CDR1 and CDR2 are LNHNV and YYDKDF (reference sequence). The V gene is TRBV15, the J gene TRBJ2-3; 12 nucleotides line up with TRBD2. The clonotype originates from a woman aged 18-29 years with type 1 diabetes. The sequenced material came from central memory CD4+ T cells from blood. CDR3 bases: TGTGCCACCAGCACTAGACTAGCGGGGGCCATGGATACGCAGTATTTT. This sequence encodes CATSTRLAGAMDTQYF.